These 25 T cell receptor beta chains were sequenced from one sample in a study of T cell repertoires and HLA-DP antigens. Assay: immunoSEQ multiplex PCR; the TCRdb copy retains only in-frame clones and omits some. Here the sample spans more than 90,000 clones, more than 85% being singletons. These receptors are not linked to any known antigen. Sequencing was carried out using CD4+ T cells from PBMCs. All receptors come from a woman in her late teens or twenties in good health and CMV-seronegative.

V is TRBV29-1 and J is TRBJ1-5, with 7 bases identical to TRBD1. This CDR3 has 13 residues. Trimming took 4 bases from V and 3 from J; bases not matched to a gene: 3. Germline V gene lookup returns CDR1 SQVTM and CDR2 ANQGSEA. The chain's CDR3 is CSVVGQPNQPQHF. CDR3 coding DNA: TGCAGCGTTGTGGGACAGCCCAATCAGCCCCAGCATTTT.

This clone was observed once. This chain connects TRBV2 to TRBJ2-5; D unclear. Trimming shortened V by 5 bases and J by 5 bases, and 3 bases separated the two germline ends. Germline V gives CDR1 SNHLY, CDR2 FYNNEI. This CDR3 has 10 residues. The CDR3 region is CASSRETQYF. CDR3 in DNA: TGTGCCAGCAGTCGGGAGACCCAGTACTTC.

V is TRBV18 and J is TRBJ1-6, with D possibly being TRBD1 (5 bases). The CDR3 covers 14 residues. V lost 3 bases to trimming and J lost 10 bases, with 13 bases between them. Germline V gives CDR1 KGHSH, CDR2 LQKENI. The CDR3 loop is CASSPSGSESPLHF. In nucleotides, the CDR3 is TGTGCCAGCTCACCGTCAGGGTCAGAATCACCCCTCCACTTT.

This CDR3 reads CASSPPPGTAYNEQFF. Written as DNA, the CDR3 is TGTGCCAGTAGTCCCCCCCCCGGGACAGCGTACAATGAGCAGTTCTTC. The chain is built from TRBV19 and TRBJ2-1; 7 positions match TRBD1. The germline V gene has CDR1 LNHDA and CDR2 SQIVND (reference sequence). J lost 4 bases, V lost 5 bases, and 11 bases had no gene match. The CDR3 has 16 amino acids.

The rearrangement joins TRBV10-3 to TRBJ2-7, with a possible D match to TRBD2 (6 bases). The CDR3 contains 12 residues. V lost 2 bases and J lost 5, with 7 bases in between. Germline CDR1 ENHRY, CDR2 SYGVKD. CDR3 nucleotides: TGTGCCATCAGTGAGACGGGGGACGAGCAGTACGTC. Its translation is CAISETGDEQYV.

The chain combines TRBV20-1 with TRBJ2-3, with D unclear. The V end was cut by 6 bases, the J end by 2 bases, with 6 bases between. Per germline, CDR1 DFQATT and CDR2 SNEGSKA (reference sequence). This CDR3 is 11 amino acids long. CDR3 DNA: TGCAGTGCCGCGGCCACAGATACGCAGTATTTT. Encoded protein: CSAAATDTQYF.

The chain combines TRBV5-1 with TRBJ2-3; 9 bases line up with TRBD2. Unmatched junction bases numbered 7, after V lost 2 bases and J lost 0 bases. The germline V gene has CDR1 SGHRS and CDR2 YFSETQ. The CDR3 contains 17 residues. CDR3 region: CASSFLAGSSSTDTQYF. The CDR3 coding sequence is TGCGCCAGCAGCTTTCTAGCGGGATCGTCTAGCACAGATACGCAGTATTTT. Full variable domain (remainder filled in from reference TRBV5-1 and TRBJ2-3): KAGVTQTPRYLIKTRGQQVTLSCSPISGHRSVSWYQQTPGQGLQFLFEYFSETQRNKGNFPGRFSGRQFSNSRSEMNVSTLELGDSALYLCASSFLAGSSSTDTQYFGPGTRLTVL.

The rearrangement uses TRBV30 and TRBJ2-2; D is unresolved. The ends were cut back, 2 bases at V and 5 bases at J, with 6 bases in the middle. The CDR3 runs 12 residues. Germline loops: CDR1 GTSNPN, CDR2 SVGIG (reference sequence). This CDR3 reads CAWSHFTGELFF. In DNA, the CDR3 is TGTGCCTGGAGTCACTTTACCGGGGAGCTGTTTTTT.

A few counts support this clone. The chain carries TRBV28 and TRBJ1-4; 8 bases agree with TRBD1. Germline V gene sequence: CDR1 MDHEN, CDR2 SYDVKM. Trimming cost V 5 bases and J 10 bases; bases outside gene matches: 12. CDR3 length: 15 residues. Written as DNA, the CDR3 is TGTGCCAGCAGTGTGGACAGGGCTGGCTTAGGAAAACTGTTTTTT. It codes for CASSVDRAGLGKLFF.

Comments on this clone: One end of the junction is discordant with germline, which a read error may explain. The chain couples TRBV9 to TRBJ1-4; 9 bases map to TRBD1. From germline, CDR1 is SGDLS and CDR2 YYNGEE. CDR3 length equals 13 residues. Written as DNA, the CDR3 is TGTGCGAGCAGGGGACAGGGAAATGAAAAACTGTTTTTT. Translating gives CASRGQGNEKLFF.

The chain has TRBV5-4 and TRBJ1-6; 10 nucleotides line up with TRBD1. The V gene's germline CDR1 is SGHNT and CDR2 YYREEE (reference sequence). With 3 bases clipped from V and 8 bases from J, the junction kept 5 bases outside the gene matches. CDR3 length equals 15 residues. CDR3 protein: CASSSRDRGDSPLHF. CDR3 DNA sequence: TGTGCCAGCAGCTCCCGGGACAGGGGTGATTCACCCCTCCACTTT.

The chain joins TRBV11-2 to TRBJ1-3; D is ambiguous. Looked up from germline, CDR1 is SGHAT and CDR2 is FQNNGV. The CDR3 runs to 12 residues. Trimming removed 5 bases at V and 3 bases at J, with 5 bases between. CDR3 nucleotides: TGTGCCAGCAGCCGAAGTGGAAACACCATATATTTT. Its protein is CASSRSGNTIYF.

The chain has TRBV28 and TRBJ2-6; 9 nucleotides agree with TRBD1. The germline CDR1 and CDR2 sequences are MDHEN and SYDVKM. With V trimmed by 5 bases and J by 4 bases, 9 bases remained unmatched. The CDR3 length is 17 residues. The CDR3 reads CASSPPQGALGANVLTF. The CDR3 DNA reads TGTGCCAGCAGTCCACCACAGGGGGCGCTCGGGGCCAACGTCCTGACTTTC.

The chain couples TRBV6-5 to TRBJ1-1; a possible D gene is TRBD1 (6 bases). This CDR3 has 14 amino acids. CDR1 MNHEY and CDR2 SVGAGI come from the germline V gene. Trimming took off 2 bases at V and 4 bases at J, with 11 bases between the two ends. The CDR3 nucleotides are TGTGCCAGCAGTTACAGGGGGGCAAGCACTGAAGCTTTCTTT. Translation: CASSYRGASTEAFF.

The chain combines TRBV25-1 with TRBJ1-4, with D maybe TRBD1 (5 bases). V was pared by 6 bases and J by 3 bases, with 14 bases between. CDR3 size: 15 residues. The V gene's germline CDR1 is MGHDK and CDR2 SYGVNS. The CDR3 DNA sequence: TGTGCCAGCAGGAGGGGACGGACCTCTAATGAAAAACTGTTTTTT. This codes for CASRRGRTSNEKLFF.

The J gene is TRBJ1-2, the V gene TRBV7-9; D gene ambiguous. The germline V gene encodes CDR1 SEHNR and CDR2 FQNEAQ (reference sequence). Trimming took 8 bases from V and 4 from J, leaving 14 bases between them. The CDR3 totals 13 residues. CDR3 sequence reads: CASESGDFYGYTF. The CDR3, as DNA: TGTGCCAGCGAATCGGGTGATTTCTATGGCTACACCTTC.

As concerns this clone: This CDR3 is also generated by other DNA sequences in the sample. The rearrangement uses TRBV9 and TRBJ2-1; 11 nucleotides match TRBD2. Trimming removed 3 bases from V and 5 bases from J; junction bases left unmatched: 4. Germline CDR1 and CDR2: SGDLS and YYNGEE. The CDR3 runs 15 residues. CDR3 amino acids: CASSAGLAANNEQFF. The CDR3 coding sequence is TGTGCCAGCAGCGCGGGACTAGCGGCCAACAATGAGCAGTTCTTC.

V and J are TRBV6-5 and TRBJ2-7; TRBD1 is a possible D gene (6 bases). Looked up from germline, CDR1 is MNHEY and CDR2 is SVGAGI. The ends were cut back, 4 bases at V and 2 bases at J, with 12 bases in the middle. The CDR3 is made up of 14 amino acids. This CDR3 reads CASSSTGGAYEQYV. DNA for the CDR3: TGTGCCAGCAGTTCGACAGGTGGGGCCTACGAGCAGTACGTC.

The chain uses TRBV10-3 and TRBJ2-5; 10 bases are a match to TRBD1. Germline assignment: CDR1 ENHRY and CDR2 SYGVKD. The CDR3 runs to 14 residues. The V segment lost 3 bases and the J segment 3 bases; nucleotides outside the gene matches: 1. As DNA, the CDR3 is TGTGCCATCAGTGACGGGACAGGGGAAGAGACCCAGTACTTC. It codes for CAISDGTGEETQYF.

The DNA for the CDR3 is TGTGCCAGCACCCCAGGGGGTAAGTTCTACGAGCAGTACGTC. Its translation: CASTPGGKFYEQYV. The genes are TRBV2 and TRBJ2-7; 7 bases line up with TRBD1. There are 14 residues in the CDR3. V gave up 7 bases and J gave up 3 bases; unmatched junction bases: 9. Germline values: CDR1 SNHLY, CDR2 FYNNEI.

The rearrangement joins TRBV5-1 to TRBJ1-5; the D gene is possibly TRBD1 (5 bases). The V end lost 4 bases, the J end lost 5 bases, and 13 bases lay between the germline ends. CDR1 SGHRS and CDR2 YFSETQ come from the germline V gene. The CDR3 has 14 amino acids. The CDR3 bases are TGCGCCAGCAGCGAGACAGCGGGGGATCAGCCCCAGCATTTT. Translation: CASSETAGDQPQHF.

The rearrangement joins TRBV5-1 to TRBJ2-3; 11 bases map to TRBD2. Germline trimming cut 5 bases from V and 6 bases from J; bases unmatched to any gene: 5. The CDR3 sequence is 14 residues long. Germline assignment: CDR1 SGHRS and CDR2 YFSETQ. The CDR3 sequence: CASSSGRVPDTQYF. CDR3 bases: TGCGCCAGCAGTAGCGGGAGGGTCCCCGATACGCAGTATTTT.

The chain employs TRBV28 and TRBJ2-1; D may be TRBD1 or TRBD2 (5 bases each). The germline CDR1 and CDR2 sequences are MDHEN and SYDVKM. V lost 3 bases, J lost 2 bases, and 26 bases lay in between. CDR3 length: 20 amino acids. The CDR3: CASSFSILSNRDVPYNEQFF. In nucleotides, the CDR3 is TGTGCCAGCAGTTTCTCCATTCTTTCGAACCGGGACGTTCCCTACAATGAGCAGTTCTTC.

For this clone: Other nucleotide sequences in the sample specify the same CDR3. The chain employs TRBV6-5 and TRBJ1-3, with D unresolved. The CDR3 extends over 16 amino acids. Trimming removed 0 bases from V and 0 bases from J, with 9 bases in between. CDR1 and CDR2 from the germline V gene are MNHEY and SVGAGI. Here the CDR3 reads CASSYSRGSSGNTIYF. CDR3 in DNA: TGTGCCAGCAGTTACTCGAGAGGATCCTCTGGAAACACCATATATTTT.

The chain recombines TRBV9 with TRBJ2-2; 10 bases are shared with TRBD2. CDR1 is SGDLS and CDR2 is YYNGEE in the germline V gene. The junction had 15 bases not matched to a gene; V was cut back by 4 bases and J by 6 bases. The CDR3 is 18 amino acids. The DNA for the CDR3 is TGTGCCAGCAGCCCTCGGACTAGCGGATACTTAAGACCCGGGGAGCTGTTTTTT. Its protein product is CASSPRTSGYLRPGELFF.